Each of the 11 T cell receptor beta chains below was sequenced from the same sample in a study of T-cell memory formation after mild COVID-19. TCRdb redid the calling of the 5' RACE reads with MiXCR, one entry per CDR3 protein. The sample includes some 68,000 distinct CDR3 sequences, roughly 17% of them seen just once. What was sequenced was PBMCs or a T cell subset sorted from them (not recorded which). These receptors were collected from an adult woman who had mild COVID-19 (a few samples of this study predate the infection). Cell type and time point are not known.

This clonotype was counted only a few times. The rearrangement links TRBV6-6 to TRBJ2-3; D perhaps matches TRBD2 (6 bases). The CDR3 runs 15 residues. Germline values: CDR1 MNHNY, CDR2 SVGAGI (reference sequence). V was shortened by 0 bases and J by 6 bases, with 13 bases between the two germline ends. The CDR3: CASSYSGGGIDTQYF. For the CDR3, the DNA is TGTGCCAGCAGTTACTCGGGTGGGGGGATCGATACGCAGTATTTT.

This clonotype was found a few times. CDR3 sequence (DNA): TGTGCCAGCAGTTACGAGGGGGGGCCGACAGATACGCAGTATTTT. Encoded protein: CASSYEGGPTDTQYF. The chain joins TRBV6-6 to TRBJ2-3, with a tentative D call TRBD2 (7 bases). The CDR3 totals 15 residues. Germline V gene data show CDR1 as MNHNY and CDR2 as SVGAGI (reference sequence). Trimming left V 2 bases short and J 3 bases short, with 12 bases between.

V is TRBV19 and J is TRBJ2-7, with D possibly being TRBD1 (6 bases). V was shortened by 9 bases and J by 8 bases, with 14 bases between the two germline ends. This CDR3 is 11 amino acids long. Germline lookup yields CDR1 LNHDA and CDR2 SQIVND (reference sequence). This chain's CDR3 is CARPKGVKQYF. CDR3 sequence (DNA): TGTGCCAGACCTAAGGGGGTTAAGCAGTACTTC.

The table lists this clonotype with a few counts. The chain has TRBV29-1 and TRBJ2-7; 11 bases are a match to TRBD2. CDR1 is SQVTM, CDR2 ANQGSEA, per germline. This CDR3 region has 15 residues. V dropped 3 bases and J dropped 3; count of bases not matched to a gene: 7. DNA of the CDR3: TGCAGCGTTGAGGCCACTAGCGGGAGCAACTACGAGCAGTACTTC. This translates into CSVEATSGSNYEQYF.

The rearrangement uses TRBV11-2 and TRBJ1-2; no reliable D call. The CDR3 is made up of 13 amino acids. V was shortened by 1 base and J by 6 bases, with 9 bases between the two germline ends. From germline, CDR1 is SGHAT and CDR2 FQNNGV. CDR3 amino acids: CASSLVEGDGYTF. CDR3 coding DNA: TGTGCCAGCAGCTTAGTAGAGGGTGATGGCTACACCTTC.

The chain couples TRBV6-5 to TRBJ2-3; D perhaps matches TRBD2 (6 bases). CDR3 size: 17 residues. V lost 5 bases, J lost 1 base, and 19 bases lay in between. The V gene's germline CDR1 is MNHEY and CDR2 SVGAGI. The CDR3 loop is CASSEAPGTGGTDTQYF. CDR3 in DNA: TGTGCCAGCAGTGAAGCTCCCGGGACTGGCGGCACAGATACGCAGTATTTT.

This clonotype showed up just a few times. The rearrangement links TRBV6-1 to TRBJ1-2; D call uncertain. This CDR3 has 15 amino acids. V gave up 2 bases and J gave up 4 bases, with 14 bases separating them. Germline V gene lookup returns CDR1 MNHNS and CDR2 SASEGT. Here the CDR3 reads CASSEFRDLSYGYTF. Here the CDR3 DNA reads TGTGCCAGCAGTGAATTTAGGGATCTCAGCTATGGCTACACCTTC.

This clonotype was observed a handful of times. The V call is TRBV6-1, the J call TRBJ2-5; the match to TRBD1 covers 10 bases. This CDR3 contains 16 residues. V was clipped by 6 bases and J by 1 base; unmatched bases: 8. Germline V lookup: CDR1 MNHNS, CDR2 SASEGT. The CDR3 coding sequence is TGTGCCAGCAGATACCGGGACAGGGGATCCCAAGAGACCCAGTACTTC. Protein product: CASRYRDRGSQETQYF.

This clonotype was seen only a few times. V is TRBV7-6 and J is TRBJ2-1; TRBD2 matches at 12 bases. V lost 1 base, J lost 9 bases, and 4 bases stayed unmatched. Germline CDR1 SGHVS, CDR2 FNYEAQ. The CDR3 is made up of 15 amino acids. The CDR3 loop is CASSLELAGGGEQFF. The CDR3 region has the DNA TGTGCCAGCAGCTTAGAACTAGCGGGGGGAGGTGAGCAGTTCTTC.

V is TRBV6-2 or TRBV6-3 and J is TRBJ2-2; no clear D gene. Germline V gene lookup returns CDR1 MNHEY and CDR2 SVGEGT. This CDR3 is 12 amino acids long. The V end was cut by 3 bases, the J end by 7 bases, with 6 bases between. CDR3 sequence reads: CASSYGLGELFF. CDR3 in DNA: TGTGCCAGCAGTTATGGGCTCGGGGAGCTGTTTTTT.

The chain links TRBV7-9 to TRBJ2-5, with unresolved D. Trimming took off 7 bases at V and 4 bases at J, with 10 bases between the two ends. This CDR3 contains 12 residues. CDR1 and CDR2 from the germline V gene are SEHNR and FQNEAQ (reference sequence). CDR3 sequence (DNA): TGTGCCAGCACGGCTGTCGGAGAGACCCAGTACTTC. Residues: CASTAVGETQYF.